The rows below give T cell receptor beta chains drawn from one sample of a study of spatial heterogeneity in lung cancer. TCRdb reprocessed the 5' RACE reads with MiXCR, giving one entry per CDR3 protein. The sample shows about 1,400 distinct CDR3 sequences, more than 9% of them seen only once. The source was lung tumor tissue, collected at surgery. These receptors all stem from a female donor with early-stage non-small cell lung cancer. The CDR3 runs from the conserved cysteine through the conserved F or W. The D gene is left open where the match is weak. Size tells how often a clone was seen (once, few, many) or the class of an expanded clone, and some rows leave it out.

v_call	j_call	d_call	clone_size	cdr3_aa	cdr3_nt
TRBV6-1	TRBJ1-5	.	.	CASTTSLRGRDQPQHF	TGTGCCAGCACCACATCCCTCCGAGGGAGAGATCAGCCCCAGCATTTT
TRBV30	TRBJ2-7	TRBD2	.	CAWSLDAGTSAYEQYF	TGTGCCTGGAGTTTAGACGCCGGGACTAGCGCTTACGAGCAGTACTTC
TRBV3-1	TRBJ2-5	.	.	CASSEPLSDYQETQYF	TGTGCCAGCAGCGAACCTCTTTCGGACTACCAAGAGACCCAGTACTTC
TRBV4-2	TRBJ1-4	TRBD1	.	CASSRDRTNEKLFF	TGTGCCAGCAGCCGGGACAGAACTAATGAAAAACTGTTTTTT
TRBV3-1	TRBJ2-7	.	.	CASSQESLEQYF	TGTGCCAGCAGCCAAGAGAGCCTCGAGCAGTACTTC
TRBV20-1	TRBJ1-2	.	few	CSASGGFRGYTF	TGCAGTGCTAGTGGGGGTTTCCGCGGCTACACCTTC
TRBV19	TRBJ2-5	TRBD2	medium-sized	CASSRWTSGTQETQYF	TGTGCCAGTAGTAGGTGGACTAGCGGGACTCAAGAGACCCAGTACTTC
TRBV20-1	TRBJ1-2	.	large	CSARSDRPNYGYTF	TGCAGTGCTAGAAGTGACAGACCTAACTATGGCTACACCTTC
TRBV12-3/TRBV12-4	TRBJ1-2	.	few	CASSLGRGYTF	TGTGCCAGCAGTCTCGGTCGGGGCTACACCTTC
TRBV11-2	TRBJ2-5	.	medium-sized	CASSYGDQETQYF	TGTGCCAGCAGCTACGGGGACCAAGAGACCCAGTACTTC
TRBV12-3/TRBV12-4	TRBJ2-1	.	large	CASTMDGGSYNEQFF	TGTGCCAGCACTATGGACGGGGGCTCCTACAATGAGCAGTTCTTC
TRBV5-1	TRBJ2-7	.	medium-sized	CASKGGEGRSYEQYF	TGCGCCAGCAAAGGGGGGGAGGGGCGCTCCTACGAGCAGTACTTC
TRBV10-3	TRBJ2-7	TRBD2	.	CAISELAGYEQYF	TGTGCCATCAGTGAACTAGCGGGGTACGAGCAGTACTTC
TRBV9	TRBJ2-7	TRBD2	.	CASSEASGNLYEQYF	TGTGCCAGCAGTGAGGCTAGCGGTAATTTATACGAGCAGTACTTC
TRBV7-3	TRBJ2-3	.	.	CASSLSTDTDTQYF	TGTGCCAGCAGCTTATCGACAGACACAGATACGCAGTATTTT
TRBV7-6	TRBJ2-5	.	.	CASSRVLGETQYF	TGTGCCAGCAGCCGCGTCTTGGGAGAGACCCAGTACTTC
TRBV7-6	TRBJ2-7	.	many	CASSLTQGVDEQYF	TGTGCCAGCAGCTTAACCCAGGGTGTCGACGAGCAGTACTTC
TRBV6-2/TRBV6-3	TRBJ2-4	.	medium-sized	CASRGPGGDKNIQYF	TGTGCCAGCAGGGGACCGGGGGGCGACAAAAACATTCAGTACTTC
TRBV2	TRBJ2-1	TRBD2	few	CASRPLAGDYNEQFF	TGTGCCAGCAGGCCACTAGCGGGGGACTACAATGAGCAGTTCTTC
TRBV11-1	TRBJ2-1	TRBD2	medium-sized	CASSFGLAGGRDEQFF	TGTGCCAGCAGCTTCGGACTAGCGGGAGGGCGGGATGAGCAGTTCTTC
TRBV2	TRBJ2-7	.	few	CASSHRIASYEQYF	TGTGCCAGCAGCCACAGGATCGCCTCCTACGAGCAGTACTTC
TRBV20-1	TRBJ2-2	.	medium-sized	CSARDNTGELFF	TGCAGTGCTAGAGATAACACCGGGGAGCTGTTTTTT
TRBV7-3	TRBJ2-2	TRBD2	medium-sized	CASTRGGEAGELFF	TGTGCCAGCACCCGGGGGGGAGAGGCCGGGGAGCTGTTTTTT
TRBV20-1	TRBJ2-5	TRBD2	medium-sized	CSAPTSGDPTETQYF	TGCAGTGCTCCGACTAGCGGGGATCCTACAGAGACCCAGTACTTC
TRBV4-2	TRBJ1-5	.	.	CASSLGLNQPQHF	TGTGCCAGCAGCCTTGGACTGAATCAGCCCCAGCATTTT
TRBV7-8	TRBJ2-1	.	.	CASSSTGPKQFF	TGTGCCAGCAGCTCAACCGGGCCCAAGCAGTTCTTC
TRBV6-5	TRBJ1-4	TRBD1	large	CASKSGTGAEKLFF	TGTGCCAGCAAATCCGGGACAGGGGCTGAAAAACTGTTTTTT
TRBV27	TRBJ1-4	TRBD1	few	CASSPDRAGEKLFF	TGTGCCAGCAGTCCCGACAGGGCGGGGGAAAAACTGTTTTTT
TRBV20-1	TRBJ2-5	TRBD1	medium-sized	CSGTGGGKTQYF	TGCAGTGGGACAGGGGGCGGGAAGACCCAGTACTTC
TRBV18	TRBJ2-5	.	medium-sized	CASSRGGGTETQYF	TGTGCCAGCTCACGGGGAGGGGGCACGGAGACCCAGTACTTC
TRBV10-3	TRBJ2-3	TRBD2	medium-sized	CAINQRGGTDTQYF	TGTGCCATCAATCAGCGGGGGGGCACAGATACGCAGTATTTT
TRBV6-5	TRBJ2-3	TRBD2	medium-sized	CASRPPSGTSTDTQYF	TGTGCCAGCAGACCCCCTAGCGGAACTAGCACAGATACGCAGTATTTT
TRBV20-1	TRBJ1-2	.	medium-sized	CSALLGAGENGYTF	TGCAGTGCTCTCCTTGGGGCAGGGGAGAATGGCTACACCTTC
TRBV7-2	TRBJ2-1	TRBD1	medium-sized	CASSSDRGSYNEQFF	TGTGCCAGCAGCTCGGACAGGGGTTCCTACAATGAGCAGTTCTTC
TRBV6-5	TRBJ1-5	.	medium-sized	CASSPAMGGQPQHF	TGTGCCAGCAGTCCCGCCATGGGCGGTCAGCCCCAGCATTTT
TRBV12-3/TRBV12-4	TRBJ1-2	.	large	CASSLGGGTGYTF	TGTGCCAGCAGTTTAGGAGGGGGTACTGGCTACACCTTC
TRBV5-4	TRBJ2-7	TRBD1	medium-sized	CASSSRDRGTEQYF	TGTGCCAGCAGCTCCCGGGACAGGGGCACCGAGCAGTACTTC
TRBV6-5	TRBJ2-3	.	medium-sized	CASSYSREVVTDTQYF	TGTGCCAGCAGTTACAGCAGGGAAGTAGTCACAGATACGCAGTATTTT
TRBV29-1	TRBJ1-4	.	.	CSALGSGDEKLFF	TGCAGCGCCCTGGGTTCGGGCGATGAAAAACTGTTTTTT
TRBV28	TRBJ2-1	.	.	CASSLDAEQFF	TGTGCCAGCAGCCTTGACGCTGAGCAGTTCTTC
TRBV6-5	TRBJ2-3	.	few	CASSYSLPGTSTDTQYF	TGTGCCAGCAGTTACTCGTTGCCCGGGACGAGCACAGATACGCAGTATTTT
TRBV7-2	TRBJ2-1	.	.	CASSLDGSEDEQFF	TGTGCCAGCAGCTTAGACGGGAGTGAAGATGAGCAGTTCTTC
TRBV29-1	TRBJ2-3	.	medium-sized	CSVGGRTTDTQYF	TGCAGCGTTGGAGGCAGAACCACAGATACGCAGTATTTT
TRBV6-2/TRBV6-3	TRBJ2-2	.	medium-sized	CASSLDRFTGELFF	TGTGCCAGCAGTTTAGACAGGTTCACCGGGGAGCTGTTTTTT
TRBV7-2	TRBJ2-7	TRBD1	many	CASSPRDRAYEQYF	TGTGCCAGCAGCCCCCGGGACAGGGCCTACGAGCAGTACTTC
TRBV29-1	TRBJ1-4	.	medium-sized	CSVELTTNEKLFF	TGCAGCGTTGAATTAACAACTAATGAAAAACTGTTTTTT
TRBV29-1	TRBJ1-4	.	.	CSVAGPRREKLFF	TGCAGCGTTGCCGGGCCGAGGAGGGAAAAACTGTTTTTT
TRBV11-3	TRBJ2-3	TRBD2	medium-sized	CASSLTSGGPDTQYF	TGTGCCAGCAGCTTAACTAGCGGGGGGCCAGATACGCAGTATTTT
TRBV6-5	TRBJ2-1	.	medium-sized	CASSGTLSYNEQFF	TGTGCCAGCTCCGGGACCCTCTCCTACAATGAGCAGTTCTTC
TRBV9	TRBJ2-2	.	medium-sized	CASSVGASTGELFF	TGTGCCAGCAGCGTAGGCGCGAGCACCGGGGAGCTGTTTTTT
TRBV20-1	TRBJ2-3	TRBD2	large	CSLAASGGTDTQYF	TGCAGCCTAGCAGCTAGCGGGGGCACAGATACGCAGTATTTT